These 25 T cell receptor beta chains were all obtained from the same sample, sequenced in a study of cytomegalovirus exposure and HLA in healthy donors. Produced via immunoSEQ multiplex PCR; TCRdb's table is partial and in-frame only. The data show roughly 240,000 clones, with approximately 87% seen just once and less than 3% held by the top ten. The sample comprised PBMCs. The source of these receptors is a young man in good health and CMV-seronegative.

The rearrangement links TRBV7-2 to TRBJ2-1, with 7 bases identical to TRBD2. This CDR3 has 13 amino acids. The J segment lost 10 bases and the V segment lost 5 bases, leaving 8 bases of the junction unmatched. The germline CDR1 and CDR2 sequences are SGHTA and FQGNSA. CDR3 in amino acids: CASSPVSGAEQFF. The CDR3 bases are TGTGCCAGCAGCCCAGTAAGCGGGGCGGAGCAGTTCTTC.

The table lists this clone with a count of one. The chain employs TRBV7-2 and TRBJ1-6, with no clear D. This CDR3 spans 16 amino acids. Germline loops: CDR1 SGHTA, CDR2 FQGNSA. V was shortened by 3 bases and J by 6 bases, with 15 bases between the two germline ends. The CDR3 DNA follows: TGTGCCAGCAGCTTGAAGGGAGGGAGTGGTAATTCACCCCTCCACTTT. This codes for CASSLKGGSGNSPLHF.

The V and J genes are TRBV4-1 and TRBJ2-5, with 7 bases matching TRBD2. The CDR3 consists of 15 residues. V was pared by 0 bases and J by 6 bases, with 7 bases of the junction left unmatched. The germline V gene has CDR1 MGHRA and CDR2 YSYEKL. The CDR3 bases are TGCGCCAGCAGCCAAGAGGGGGACTATGTTAAGACCCAGTACTTC. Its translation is CASSQEGDYVKTQYF.

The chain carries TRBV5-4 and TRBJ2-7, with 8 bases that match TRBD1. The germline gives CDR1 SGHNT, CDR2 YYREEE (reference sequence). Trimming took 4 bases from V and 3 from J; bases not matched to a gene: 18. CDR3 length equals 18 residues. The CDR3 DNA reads TGTGCCAGCAGCCCGGGGACAGGAAGCCCCCTTAGGGTCTACGAGCAGTACTTC. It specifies CASSPGTGSPLRVYEQYF.

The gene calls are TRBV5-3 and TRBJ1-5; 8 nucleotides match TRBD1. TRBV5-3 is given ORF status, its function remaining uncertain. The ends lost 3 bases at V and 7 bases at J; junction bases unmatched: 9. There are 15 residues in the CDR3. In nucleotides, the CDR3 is TGTGCCAGAAGCTCATTTGGACAGGGTGGACAGCCCCAGCATTTT. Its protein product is CARSSFGQGGQPQHF.

The CDR3 region has the DNA TGTGCCAGCAGCGTAGGAAGGGGGAACGAGCAGTACTTC. This codes for CASSVGRGNEQYF. The V and J genes are TRBV9 and TRBJ2-7, with D perhaps matching TRBD1 (6 bases). The V end lost 0 bases, the J end lost 5 bases, and 9 bases lay between the germline ends. This CDR3 comprises 13 residues. Per the germline V gene, CDR1 is SGDLS and CDR2 is YYNGEE.

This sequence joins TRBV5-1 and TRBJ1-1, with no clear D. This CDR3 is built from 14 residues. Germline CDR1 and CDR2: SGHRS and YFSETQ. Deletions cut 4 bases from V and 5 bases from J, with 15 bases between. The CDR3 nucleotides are TGCGCCAGCAGCCCGGTTCGAGGGTGGACTGAAGCTTTCTTT. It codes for CASSPVRGWTEAFF.

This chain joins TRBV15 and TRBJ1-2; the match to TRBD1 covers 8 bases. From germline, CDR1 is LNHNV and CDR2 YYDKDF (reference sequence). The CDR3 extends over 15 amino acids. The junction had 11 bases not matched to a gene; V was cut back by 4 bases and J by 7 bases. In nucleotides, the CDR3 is TGTGCCACCAGCACATATACAGGGGGTGGGTCTGGCTACACCTTC. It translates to CATSTYTGGGSGYTF.

The CDR3 protein is CASSQGAGESYEQYF. The CDR3, as DNA: TGTGCCAGCAGCCAGGGGGCAGGGGAAAGCTACGAGCAGTACTTC. The rearrangement links TRBV5-8 to TRBJ2-7; TRBD1 agrees at 8 bases. J was trimmed by 3 bases and V by 4 bases; bases with no gene match: 9. Germline CDR1 SGHTS, CDR2 YDEGEE. The CDR3 is 15 amino acids.

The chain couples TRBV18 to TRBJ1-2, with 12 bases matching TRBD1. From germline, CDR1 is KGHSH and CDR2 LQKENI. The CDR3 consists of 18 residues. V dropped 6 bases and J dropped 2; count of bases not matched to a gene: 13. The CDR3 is CASSELGSGTGGNYGYTF. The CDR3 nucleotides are TGTGCCAGCTCCGAGCTAGGATCCGGGACAGGGGGCAACTATGGCTACACCTTC.

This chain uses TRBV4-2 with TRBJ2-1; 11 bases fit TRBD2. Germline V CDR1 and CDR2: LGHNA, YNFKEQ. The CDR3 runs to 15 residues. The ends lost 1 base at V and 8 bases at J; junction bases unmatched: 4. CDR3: CASSQVAGGRHEQFF. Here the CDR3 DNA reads TGTGCCAGCAGCCAAGTAGCGGGAGGGAGGCATGAGCAGTTCTTC.

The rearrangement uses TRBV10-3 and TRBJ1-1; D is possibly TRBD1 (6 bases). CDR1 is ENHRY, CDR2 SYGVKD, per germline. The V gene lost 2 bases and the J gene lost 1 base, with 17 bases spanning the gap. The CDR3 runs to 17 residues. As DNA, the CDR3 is TGTGCCATCAGTGAGCACAGGGAAAAGTCTACGAACACTGAAGCTTTCTTT. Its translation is CAISEHREKSTNTEAFF.

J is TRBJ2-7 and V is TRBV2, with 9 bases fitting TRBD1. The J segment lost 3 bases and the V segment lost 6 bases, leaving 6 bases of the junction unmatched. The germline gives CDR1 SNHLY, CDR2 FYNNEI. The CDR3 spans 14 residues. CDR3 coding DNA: TGTGCCAGCAGGGACCGGGACAGGGACTACGAGCAGTACTTC. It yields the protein CASRDRDRDYEQYF. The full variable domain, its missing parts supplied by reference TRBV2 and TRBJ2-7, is EPEVTQTPSHQVTQMGQEVILRCVPISNHLYFYWYRQILGQKVEFLVSFYNNEISEKSEIFDDQFSVERPDGSNFTLKIRSTKLEDSAMYFCASRDRDRDYEQYFGPGTRLTVT.

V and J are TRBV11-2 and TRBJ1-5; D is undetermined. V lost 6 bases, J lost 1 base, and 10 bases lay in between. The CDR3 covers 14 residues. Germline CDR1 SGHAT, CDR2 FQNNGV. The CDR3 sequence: CASRLGLSNQPQHF. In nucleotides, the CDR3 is TGTGCCAGCAGGCTTGGACTCAGCAATCAGCCCCAGCATTTT.

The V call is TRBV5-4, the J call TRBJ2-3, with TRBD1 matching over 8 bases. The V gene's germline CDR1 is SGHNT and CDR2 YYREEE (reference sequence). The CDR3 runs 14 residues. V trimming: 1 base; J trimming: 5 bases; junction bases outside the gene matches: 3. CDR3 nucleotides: TGTGCCAGCAGCTTGTCAGGGGGCCAAGATACGCAGTATTTT. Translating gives CASSLSGGQDTQYF. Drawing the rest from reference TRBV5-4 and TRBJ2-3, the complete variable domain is ETGVTQSPTHLIKTRGQQVTLRCSSQSGHNTVSWYQQALGQGPQFIFQYYREEENGRGNFPPRFSGLQFPNYSSELNVNALELDDSALYLCASSLSGGQDTQYFGPGTRLTVL.

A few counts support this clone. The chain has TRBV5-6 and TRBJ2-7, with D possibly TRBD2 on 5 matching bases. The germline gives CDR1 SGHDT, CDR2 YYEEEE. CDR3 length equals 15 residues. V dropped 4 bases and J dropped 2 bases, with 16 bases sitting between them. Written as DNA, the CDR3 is TGTGCCAGCAGCCTTACCGGACGGGAACCCTACGAGCAGTACTTC. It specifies CASSLTGREPYEQYF.

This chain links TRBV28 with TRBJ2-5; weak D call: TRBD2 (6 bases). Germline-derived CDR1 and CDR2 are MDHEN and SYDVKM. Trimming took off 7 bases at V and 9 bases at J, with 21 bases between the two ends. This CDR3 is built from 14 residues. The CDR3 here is CASTLRGSGQAQYF. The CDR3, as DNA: TGTGCCAGCACCCTTCGGGGTAGCGGTCAGGCCCAGTACTTC. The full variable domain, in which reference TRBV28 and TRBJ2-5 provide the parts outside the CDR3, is DVKVTQSSRYLVKRTGEKVFLECVQDMDHENMFWYRQDPGLGLRLIYFSYDVKMKEKGDIPEGYSVSREKKERFSLILESASTNQTSMYLCASTLRGSGQAQYFGPGTRLLVL.

The CDR3 loop reads CASSQDFQRITDTQYF. DNA of the CDR3: TGTGCCAGCAGCCAAGATTTCCAGAGGATAACAGATACGCAGTATTTT. V is TRBV14 and J is TRBJ2-3; D is ambiguous. Germline loops: CDR1 SGHDN, CDR2 FVKESK. The CDR3 is made up of 16 amino acids. V shed 0 bases and J shed 3 bases, with 13 bases lying between them.

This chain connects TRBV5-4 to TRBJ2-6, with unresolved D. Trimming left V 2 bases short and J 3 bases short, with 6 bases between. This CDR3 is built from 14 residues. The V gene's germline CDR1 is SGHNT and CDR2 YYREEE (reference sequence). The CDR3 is CASSFAVGANVLTF. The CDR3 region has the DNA TGTGCCAGCAGCTTCGCAGTTGGGGCCAACGTCCTGACTTTC.

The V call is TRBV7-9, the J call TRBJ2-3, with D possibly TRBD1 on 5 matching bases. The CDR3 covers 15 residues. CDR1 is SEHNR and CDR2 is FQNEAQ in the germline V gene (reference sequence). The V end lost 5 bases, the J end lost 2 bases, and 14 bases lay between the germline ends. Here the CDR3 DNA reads TGTGCCAGCAGCCGAGTGCAGGGAACCACAGATACGCAGTATTTT. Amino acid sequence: CASSRVQGTTDTQYF.

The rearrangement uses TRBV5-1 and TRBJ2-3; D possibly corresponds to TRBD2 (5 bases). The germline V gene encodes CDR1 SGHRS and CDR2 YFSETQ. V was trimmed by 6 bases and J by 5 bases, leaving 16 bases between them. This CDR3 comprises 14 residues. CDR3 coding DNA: TGCGCCAGCACCCGAGGGTCTAACCAAGATACGCAGTATTTT. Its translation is CASTRGSNQDTQYF.

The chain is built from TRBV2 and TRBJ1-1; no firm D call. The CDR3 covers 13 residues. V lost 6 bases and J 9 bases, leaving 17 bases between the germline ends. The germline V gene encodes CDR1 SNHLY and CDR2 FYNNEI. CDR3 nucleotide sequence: TGTGCCAGCAGCCCCAGGTGGGTGACACAAGCTTTCTTT. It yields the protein CASSPRWVTQAFF.

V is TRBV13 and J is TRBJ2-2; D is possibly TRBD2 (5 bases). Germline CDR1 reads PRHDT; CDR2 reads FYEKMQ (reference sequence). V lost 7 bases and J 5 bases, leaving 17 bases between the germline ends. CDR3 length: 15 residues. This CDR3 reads CASTSQGRGTGELFF. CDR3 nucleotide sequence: TGTGCCAGCACCAGTCAAGGGAGAGGGACCGGGGAGCTGTTTTTT. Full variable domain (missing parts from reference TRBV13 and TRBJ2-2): AAGVIQSPRHLIKEKRETATLKCYPIPRHDTVYWYQQGPGQDPQFLISFYEKMQSDKGSIPDRFSAQQFSDYHSELNMSSLELGDSALYFCASTSQGRGTGELFFGEGSRLTVL.

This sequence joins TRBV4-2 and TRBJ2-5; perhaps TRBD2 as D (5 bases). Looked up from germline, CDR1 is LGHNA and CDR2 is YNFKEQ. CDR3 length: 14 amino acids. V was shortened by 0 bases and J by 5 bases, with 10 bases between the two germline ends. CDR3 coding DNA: TGTGCCAGCAGCCAAGACTCTAGCTGGGAGACCCAGTACTTC. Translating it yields CASSQDSSWETQYF.

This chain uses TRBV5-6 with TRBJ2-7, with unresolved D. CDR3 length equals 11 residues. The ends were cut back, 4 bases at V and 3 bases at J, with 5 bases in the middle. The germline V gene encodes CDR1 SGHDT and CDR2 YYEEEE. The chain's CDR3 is CASSTYYEQYF. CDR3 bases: TGTGCCAGCAGCACCTACTACGAGCAGTACTTC.